The rows below give T cell receptor beta chains drawn from one sample of a study of blood T cells in healthy people across ages. In TCRdb, the 5' RACE reads were re-called with MiXCR into one record per CDR3 protein. Of 600,000 or so distinct CDR3 sequences in the sample, about 21% are singletons; the top ten hold 3.6%. The sequencing sample was made of blood. The origin of the receptors is a man between 65 and 79 years old in good health. CDR3s include the opening cysteine and the closing phenylalanine or tryptophan. Fields, in order: J gene, clone size, D gene, V gene, CDR3 protein, CDR3 DNA. A D gene is named only where the DNA matches it firmly. Rows may omit the clone size; those that give it use once, few, many or a size class.

>TRBJ1-1|.|.|TRBV3-1
CASSQEYRTLNTEAFF
TGTGCCAGCAGCCAAGAGTATCGGACCCTGAACACTGAAGCTTTCTTT
>TRBJ2-3|few|.|TRBV21-1
CASSNDSRSDTQYF
TGTGCCAGCAGCAACGACAGCCGTTCAGATACGCAGTATTTT
>TRBJ2-1|.|.|TRBV3-1
CASKSAGNEQFF
TGTGCCAGCAAGAGCGCGGGAAATGAGCAGTTCTTC
>TRBJ2-2|.|TRBD2|TRBV5-6
CAGSLNRGGVGELFF
TGTGCCGGCAGCTTGAACCGGGGGGGAGTCGGGGAGCTGTTTTTT
>TRBJ2-2|few|.|TRBV6-5
CASNRAGVPTGELFF
TGTGCCAGCAACCGCGCCGGAGTCCCCACCGGGGAGCTGTTTTTT
>TRBJ2-1|few|TRBD2|TRBV2
CASITAAGAYNEQFF
TGTGCCAGCATAACCGCAGCGGGGGCCTACAATGAGCAGTTCTTC
>TRBJ1-4|many|.|TRBV5-6
CASSWRGGSEEKLFF
TGTGCCAGCAGCTGGCGGGGCGGGAGTGAGGAAAAACTGTTTTTT
>TRBJ2-7|.|.|TRBV25-1
CATRWGYEQYF
TGTGCCACCCGATGGGGGTACGAGCAGTACTTC
>TRBJ2-1|.|TRBD2|TRBV7-8
CASSLWSSGKLDEQFF
TGTGCCAGCAGCTTATGGTCTAGCGGTAAGCTTGATGAGCAGTTCTTC
>TRBJ2-7|many|.|TRBV9
CASSVGGTSSYEQYF
TGTGCCAGCAGCGTAGGCGGGACTTCCTCCTACGAGCAGTACTTC
>TRBJ2-5|.|.|TRBV9
CASSVGPQWTQETQYF
TGTGCCAGCAGCGTAGGCCCGCAGTGGACCCAAGAGACCCAGTACTTC
>TRBJ2-5|.|.|TRBV7-8
CASSSGLKGQETQYF
TGTGCCAGCAGCTCCGGTTTGAAGGGCCAAGAGACCCAGTACTTC
>TRBJ2-3|.|TRBD2|TRBV9
CASSVGSGGFTNTDTQYF
TGTGCCAGCAGCGTAGGATCGGGAGGCTTTACGAACACAGATACGCAGTATTTT
>TRBJ2-2|.|.|TRBV7-2
CASCPGGPTGELFF
TGTGCCAGCTGCCCGGGGGGCCCCACCGGGGAGCTGTTTTTT
>TRBJ1-5|few|.|TRBV5-6
CASSLLGGRGGNQPQHF
TGTGCCAGCAGCTTATTAGGGGGGCGAGGAGGCAATCAGCCCCAGCATTTT
>TRBJ2-3|.|TRBD2|TRBV6-1
CASSQAPGLAGGTDTQYF
TGTGCCAGCAGTCAAGCGCCGGGACTAGCGGGAGGAACGGATACGCAGTATTTT
>TRBJ2-3|.|TRBD2|TRBV9
CASSIGLAGYTDTQYF
TGTGCCAGCAGCATCGGACTAGCGGGGTACACAGATACGCAGTATTTT
>TRBJ1-4|.|TRBD1|TRBV20-1
CSAKTGTNEKLFF
TGCAGTGCTAAGACAGGGACTAATGAAAAACTGTTTTTT
>TRBJ2-2|.|TRBD2|TRBV6-5
CASGSVAGVVGELFF
TGTGCCAGCGGGTCTGTAGCGGGAGTAGTCGGGGAGCTGTTTTTT
>TRBJ1-1|few|.|TRBV18
CASSPNGGGNAEAFF
TGTGCCAGCTCACCCAACGGGGGGGGGAACGCTGAAGCTTTCTTT
>TRBJ2-3|few|.|TRBV3-1
CASSHFPGGNTQYF
TGTGCCAGCAGCCATTTCCCCGGTGGGAATACGCAGTATTTT
>TRBJ2-3|.|TRBD2|TRBV5-1
CASSLVGLAGDRDTQYF
TGCGCCAGCAGCTTGGTTGGACTAGCGGGAGATAGAGATACGCAGTATTTT
>TRBJ2-1|.|.|TRBV11-2
CASSPGIGSYNEQFF
TGTGCCAGCAGCCCCGGGATAGGGTCCTACAATGAGCAGTTCTTC
>TRBJ2-3|.|.|TRBV13
CASSQAINNTDTQYF
TGTGCCAGCAGCCAGGCGATTAATAACACAGATACGCAGTATTTT
>TRBJ1-4|.|.|TRBV3-1
CASSPGREEKLFF
TGTGCCAGCAGCCCAGGGAGAGAAGAAAAACTGTTTTTT
>TRBJ2-5|.|.|TRBV11-2
CASSLGGRVGETQYF
TGTGCCAGCAGCTTAGGTGGCAGGGTCGGGGAGACCCAGTACTTC
>TRBJ1-4|few|.|TRBV5-1
CASSLGVGGEKPFF
TGCGCCAGCAGCTTGGGCGTAGGAGGGGAAAAACCGTTTTTT
>TRBJ2-7|.|.|TRBV20-1
CSAMGAGQGYEQYF
TGCAGTGCTATGGGGGCGGGGCAAGGGTACGAGCAGTACTTC
>TRBJ2-7|many|.|TRBV5-1
CASSLTTYEQYF
TGCGCCAGCAGCTTGACAACTTACGAGCAGTACTTC
>TRBJ2-1|.|TRBD2|TRBV20-1
CSANLADRYNEQFF
TGCAGTGCTAATCTAGCGGACCGCTACAATGAGCAGTTCTTC
>TRBJ2-1|.|.|TRBV28
CASGSTNNERFF
TGTGCCAGCGGGAGCACCAACAATGAGCGGTTCTTC
>TRBJ2-7|few|TRBD2|TRBV4-2
CASSQDLAGGIYEQYF
TGTGCCAGCAGCCAAGATTTGGCGGGAGGGATCTACGAGCAGTACTTC
>TRBJ2-2|few|.|TRBV6-5
CASSYSGAGTGELFF
TGTGCCAGCAGTTACTCGGGGGCGGGGACCGGGGAGCTGTTTTTT
>TRBJ2-7|many|TRBD2|TRBV5-1
CASSLASGAYEQYF
TGCGCCAGCAGCTTGGCTAGCGGGGCCTACGAGCAGTACTTC
>TRBJ2-7|.|TRBD1|TRBV5-1
CASSLVGGTGGGEQYF
TGCGCCAGCAGCTTGGTAGGTGGGACAGGGGGCGGTGAGCAGTACTTC
>TRBJ2-1|once|.|TRBV7-6
CASSEGTYNEQFF
TGTGCCAGCTCGGAGGGTACATACAATGAGCAGTTCTTC
>TRBJ2-1|few|.|TRBV24-1
CATSDPPNEQFF
TGTGCCACCAGTGACCCTCCGAATGAGCAGTTCTTC